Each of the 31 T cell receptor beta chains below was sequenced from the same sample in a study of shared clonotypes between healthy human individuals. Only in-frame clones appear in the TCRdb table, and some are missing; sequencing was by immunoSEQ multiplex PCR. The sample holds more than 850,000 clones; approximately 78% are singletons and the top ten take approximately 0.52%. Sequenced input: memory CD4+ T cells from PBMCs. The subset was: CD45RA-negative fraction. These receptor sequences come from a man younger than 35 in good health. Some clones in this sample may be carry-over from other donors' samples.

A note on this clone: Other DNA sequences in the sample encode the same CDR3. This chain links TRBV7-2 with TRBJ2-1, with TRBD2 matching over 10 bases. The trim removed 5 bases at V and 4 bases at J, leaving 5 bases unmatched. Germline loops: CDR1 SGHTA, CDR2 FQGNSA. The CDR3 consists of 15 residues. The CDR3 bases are TGTGCCAGCAGCGCACTAGCGGGGTCTTACAATGAGCAGTTCTTC. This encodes CASSALAGSYNEQFF. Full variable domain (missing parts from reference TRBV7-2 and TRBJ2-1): GAGVSQSPSNKVTEKGKDVELRCDPISGHTALYWYRQSLGQGLEFLIYFQGNSAPDKSGLPSDRFSAERTGGSVSTLTIQRTQQEDSAVYLCASSALAGSYNEQFFGPGTRLTVL.

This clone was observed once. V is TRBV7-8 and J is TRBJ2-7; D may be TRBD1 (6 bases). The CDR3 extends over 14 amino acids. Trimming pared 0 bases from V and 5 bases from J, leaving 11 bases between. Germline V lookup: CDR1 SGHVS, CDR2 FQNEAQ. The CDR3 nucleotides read TGTGCCAGCAGCTTAGCCCGCAGGGGCGACGAGCAGTACTTC. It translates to CASSLARRGDEQYF.

In nucleotides, the CDR3 is TGTGCCAGCAGTTTGAGTGCTGGGACAGGGGGCCGGGAGCAGTACTTC. Amino acid sequence: CASSLSAGTGGREQYF. V gene TRBV27 combines with J gene TRBJ2-7; 12 bases line up with TRBD1. Trimming cost V 3 bases and J 7 bases; bases outside gene matches: 10. The CDR3 extends over 16 amino acids. Per the germline V gene, CDR1 is MNHEY and CDR2 is SMNVEV (reference sequence).

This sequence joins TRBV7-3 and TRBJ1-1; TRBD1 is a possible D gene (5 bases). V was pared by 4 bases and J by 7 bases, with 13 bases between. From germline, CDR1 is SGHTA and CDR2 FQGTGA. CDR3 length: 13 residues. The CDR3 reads CASSSRGEVEAFF. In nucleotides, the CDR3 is TGTGCCAGCAGCTCCCGGGGGGAGGTTGAAGCTTTCTTT.

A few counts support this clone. The CDR3 DNA reads as TGTGCCAGCAGCATACCCACGGGACAGCAAGAGACCCAGTACTTC. It is translated as CASSIPTGQQETQYF. The rearrangement links TRBV7-9 to TRBJ2-5, with 7 positions matching TRBD1. The CDR3 contains 15 residues. Germline CDR1 is SEHNR and CDR2 is FQNEAQ (reference sequence). Trimming took 5 bases from V and 2 from J; bases not matched to a gene: 8.

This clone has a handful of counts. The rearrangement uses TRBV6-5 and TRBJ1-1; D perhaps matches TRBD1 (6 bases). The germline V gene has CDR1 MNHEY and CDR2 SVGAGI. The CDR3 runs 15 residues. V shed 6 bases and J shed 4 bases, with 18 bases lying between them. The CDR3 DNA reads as TGTGCCAGCAGCAACTCGGGGGGCTCTCGCACTGAAGCTTTCTTT. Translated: CASSNSGGSRTEAFF.

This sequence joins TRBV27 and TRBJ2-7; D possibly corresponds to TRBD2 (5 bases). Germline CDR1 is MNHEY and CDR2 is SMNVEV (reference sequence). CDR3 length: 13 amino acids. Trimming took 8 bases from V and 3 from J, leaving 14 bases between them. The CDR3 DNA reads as TGTGCCAGCGGTCGGGGTCGTCTCTACGAGCAGTACTTC. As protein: CASGRGRLYEQYF.

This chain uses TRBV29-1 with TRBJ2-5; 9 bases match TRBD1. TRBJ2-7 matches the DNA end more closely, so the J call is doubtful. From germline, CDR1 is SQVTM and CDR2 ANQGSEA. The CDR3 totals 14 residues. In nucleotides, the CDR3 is TGCAGCGTTGGAACCGGGACAGGGCCTTACGAGCAGTACTTC. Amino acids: CSVGTGTGPYEQYF.

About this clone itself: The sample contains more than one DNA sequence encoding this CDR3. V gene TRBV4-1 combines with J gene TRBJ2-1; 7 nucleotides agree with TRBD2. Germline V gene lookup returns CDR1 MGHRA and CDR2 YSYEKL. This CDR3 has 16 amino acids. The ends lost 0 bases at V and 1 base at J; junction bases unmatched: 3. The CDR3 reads CASSQDWGGSYNEQFF. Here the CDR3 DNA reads TGCGCCAGCAGCCAAGATTGGGGGGGTTCCTACAATGAGCAGTTCTTC.

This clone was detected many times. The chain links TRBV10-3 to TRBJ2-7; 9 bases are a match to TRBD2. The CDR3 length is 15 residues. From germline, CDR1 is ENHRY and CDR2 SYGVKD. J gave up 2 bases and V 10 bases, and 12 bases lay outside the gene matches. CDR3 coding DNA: TGTGCCACCGGAGCCCCGACTAGCGGTCCCTACGAGCAGTACTTC. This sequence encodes CATGAPTSGPYEQYF.

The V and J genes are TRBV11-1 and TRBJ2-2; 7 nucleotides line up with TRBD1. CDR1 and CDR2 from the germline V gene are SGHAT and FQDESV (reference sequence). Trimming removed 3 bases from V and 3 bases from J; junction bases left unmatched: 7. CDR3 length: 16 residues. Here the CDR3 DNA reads TGTGCCAGCAGCTTCGAACAGGGGCGGTACACCGGGGAGCTGTTTTTT. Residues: CASSFEQGRYTGELFF.

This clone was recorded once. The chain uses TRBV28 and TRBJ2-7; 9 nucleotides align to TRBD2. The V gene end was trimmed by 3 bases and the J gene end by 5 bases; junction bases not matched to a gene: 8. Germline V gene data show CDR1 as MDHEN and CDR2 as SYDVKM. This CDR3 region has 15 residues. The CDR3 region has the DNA TGTGCCAGCAGTTTCGAGACTAGCGGAAGGAACGAGCAGTACTTC. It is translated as CASSFETSGRNEQYF. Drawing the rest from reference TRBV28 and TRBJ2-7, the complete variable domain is DVKVTQSSRYLVKRTGEKVFLECVQDMDHENMFWYRQDPGLGLRLIYFSYDVKMKEKGDIPEGYSVSREKKERFSLILESASTNQTSMYLCASSFETSGRNEQYFGPGTRLTVT.

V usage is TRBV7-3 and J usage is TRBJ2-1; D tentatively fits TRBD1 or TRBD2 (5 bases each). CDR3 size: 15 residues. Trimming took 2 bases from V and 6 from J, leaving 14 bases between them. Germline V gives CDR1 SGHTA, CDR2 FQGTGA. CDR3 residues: CASSLALSGANEQFF. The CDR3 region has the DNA TGTGCCAGCAGCTTAGCCTTATCCGGGGCCAATGAGCAGTTCTTC.

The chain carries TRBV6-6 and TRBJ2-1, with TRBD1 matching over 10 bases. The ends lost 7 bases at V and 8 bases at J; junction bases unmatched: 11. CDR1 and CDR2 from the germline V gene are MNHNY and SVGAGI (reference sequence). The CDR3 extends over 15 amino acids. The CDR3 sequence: CASNGRDRGSDEQFF. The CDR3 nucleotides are TGTGCCAGCAACGGCCGGGACAGGGGTTCCGATGAGCAGTTCTTC.

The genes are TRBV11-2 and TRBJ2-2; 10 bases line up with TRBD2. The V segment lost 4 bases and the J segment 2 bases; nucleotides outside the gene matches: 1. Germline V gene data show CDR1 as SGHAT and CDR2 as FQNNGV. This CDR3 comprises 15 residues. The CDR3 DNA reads TGTGCCAGCAGCTGGACTAGCGGAAACACCGGGGAGCTGTTTTTT. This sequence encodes CASSWTSGNTGELFF.

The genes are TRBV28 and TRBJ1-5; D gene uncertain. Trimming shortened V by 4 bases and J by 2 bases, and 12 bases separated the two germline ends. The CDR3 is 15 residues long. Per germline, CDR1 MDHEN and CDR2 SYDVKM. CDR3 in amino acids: CASSSPWRGNQPQHF. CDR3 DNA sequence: TGTGCCAGCAGTTCCCCGTGGAGGGGCAATCAGCCCCAGCATTTT.

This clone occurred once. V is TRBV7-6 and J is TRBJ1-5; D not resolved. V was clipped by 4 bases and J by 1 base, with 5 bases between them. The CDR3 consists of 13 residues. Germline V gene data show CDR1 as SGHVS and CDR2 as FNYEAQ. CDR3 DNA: TGTGCCAGCAGCTCACAAAGCAATCAGCCCCAGCATTTT. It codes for CASSSQSNQPQHF.

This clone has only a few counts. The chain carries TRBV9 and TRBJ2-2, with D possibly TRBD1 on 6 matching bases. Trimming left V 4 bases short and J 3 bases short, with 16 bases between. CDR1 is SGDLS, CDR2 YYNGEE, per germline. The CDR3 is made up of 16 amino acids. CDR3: CASSYGAGEYTGELFF. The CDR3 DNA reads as TGTGCCAGCAGCTACGGGGCAGGGGAATACACCGGGGAGCTGTTTTTT.

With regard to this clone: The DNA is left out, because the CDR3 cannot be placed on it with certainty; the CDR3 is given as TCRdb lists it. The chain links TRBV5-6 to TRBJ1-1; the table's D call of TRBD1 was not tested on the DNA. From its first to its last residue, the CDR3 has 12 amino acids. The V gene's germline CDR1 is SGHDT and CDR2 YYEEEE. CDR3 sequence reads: CASSTWGTGSFF.

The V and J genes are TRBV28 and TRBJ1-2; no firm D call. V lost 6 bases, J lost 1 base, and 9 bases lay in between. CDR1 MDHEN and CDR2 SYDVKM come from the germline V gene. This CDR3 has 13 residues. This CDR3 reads CASRLSDNYGYTF. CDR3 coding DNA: TGTGCCAGCAGGTTGAGCGATAACTATGGCTACACCTTC.

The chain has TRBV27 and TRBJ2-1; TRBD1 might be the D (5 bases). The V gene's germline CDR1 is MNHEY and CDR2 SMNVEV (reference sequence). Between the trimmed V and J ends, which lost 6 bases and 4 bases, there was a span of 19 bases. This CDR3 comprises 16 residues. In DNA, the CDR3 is TGTGCCAGCAGCCAGGGATCTAGGACGCTGTACAATGAGCAGTTCTTC. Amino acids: CASSQGSRTLYNEQFF.

The CDR3 nucleotides are TGTGCCAGCAGCCAAGAGATCGGCCGACCGAATACATATGGCTACACCTTC. Amino acid sequence: CASSQEIGRPNTYGYTF. The V gene is TRBV4-2, the J gene TRBJ1-2; D call uncertain. CDR1 is LGHNA and CDR2 is YNFKEQ in the germline V gene. This CDR3 comprises 17 residues. V lost 0 bases, J lost 5 bases, and 19 bases lay in between.

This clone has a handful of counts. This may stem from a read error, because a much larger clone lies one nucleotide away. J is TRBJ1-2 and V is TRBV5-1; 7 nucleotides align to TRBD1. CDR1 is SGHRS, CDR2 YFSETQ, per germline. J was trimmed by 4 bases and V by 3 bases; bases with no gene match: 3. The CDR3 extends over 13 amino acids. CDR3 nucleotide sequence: TGCGCCAGCAGCTCGGGACAGCCCTATGGCTACACCTTC. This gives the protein CASSSGQPYGYTF.

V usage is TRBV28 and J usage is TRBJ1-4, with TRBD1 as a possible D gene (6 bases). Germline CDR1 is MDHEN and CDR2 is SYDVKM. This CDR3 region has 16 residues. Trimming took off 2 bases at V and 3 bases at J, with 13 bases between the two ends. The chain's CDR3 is CASSLIGGGSNEKLFF. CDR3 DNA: TGTGCCAGCAGTTTAATAGGCGGGGGCTCTAATGAAAAACTGTTTTTT.

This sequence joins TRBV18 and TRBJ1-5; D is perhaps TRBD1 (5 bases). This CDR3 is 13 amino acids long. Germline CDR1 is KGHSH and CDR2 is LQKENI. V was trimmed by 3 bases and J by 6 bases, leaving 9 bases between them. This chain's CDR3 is CASSPGESQPQHF. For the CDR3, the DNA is TGTGCCAGCTCACCGGGGGAGAGTCAGCCCCAGCATTTT.

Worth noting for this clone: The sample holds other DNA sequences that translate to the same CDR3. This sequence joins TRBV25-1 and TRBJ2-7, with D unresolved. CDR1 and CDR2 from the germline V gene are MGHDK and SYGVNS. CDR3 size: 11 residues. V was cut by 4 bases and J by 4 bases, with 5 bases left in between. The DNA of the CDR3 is TGTGCCAGCAGTGGGTTTTACGAGCAGTACTTC. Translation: CASSGFYEQYF.

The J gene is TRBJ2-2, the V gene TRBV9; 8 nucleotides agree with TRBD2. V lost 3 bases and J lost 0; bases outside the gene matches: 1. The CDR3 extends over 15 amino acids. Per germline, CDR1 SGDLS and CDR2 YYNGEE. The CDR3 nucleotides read TGTGCCAGCAGCGAGACTAGCGCGAACACCGGGGAGCTGTTTTTT. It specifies CASSETSANTGELFF.

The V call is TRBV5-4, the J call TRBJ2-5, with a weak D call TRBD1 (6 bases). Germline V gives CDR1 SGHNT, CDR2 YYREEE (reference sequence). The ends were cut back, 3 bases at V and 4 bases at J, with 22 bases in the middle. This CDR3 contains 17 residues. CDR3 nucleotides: TGTGCCAGCAGCTCGCTTACTAGGGGGTTGGGGGCAGAGACCCAGTACTTC. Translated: CASSSLTRGLGAETQYF.

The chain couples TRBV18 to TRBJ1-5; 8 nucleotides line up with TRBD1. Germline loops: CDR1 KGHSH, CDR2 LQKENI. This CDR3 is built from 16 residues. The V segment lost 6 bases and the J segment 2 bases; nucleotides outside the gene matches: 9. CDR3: CASSLQGVRGNQPQHF. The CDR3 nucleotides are TGTGCCAGCTCGCTACAGGGGGTAAGGGGCAATCAGCCCCAGCATTTT.

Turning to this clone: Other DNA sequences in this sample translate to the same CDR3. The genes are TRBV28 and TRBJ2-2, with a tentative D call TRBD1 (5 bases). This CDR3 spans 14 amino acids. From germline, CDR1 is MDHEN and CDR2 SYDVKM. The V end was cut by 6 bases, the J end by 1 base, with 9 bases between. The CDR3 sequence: CASRAGQNTGELFF. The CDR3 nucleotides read TGTGCCAGCAGAGCCGGACAGAACACCGGGGAGCTGTTTTTT.

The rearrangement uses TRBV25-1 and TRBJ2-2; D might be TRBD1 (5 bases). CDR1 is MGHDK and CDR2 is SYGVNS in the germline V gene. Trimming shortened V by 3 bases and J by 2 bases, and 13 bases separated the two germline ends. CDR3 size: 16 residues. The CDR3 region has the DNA TGTGCCAGCAGTGATACCGCTGGGGCCAACACCGGGGAGCTGTTTTTT. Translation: CASSDTAGANTGELFF.